What follows are 15 T cell receptor beta chains derived from one specimen sequenced in a study of T cell repertoires in cytomegalovirus infection (dated 2019 in TCRdb). Sequenced using an Illumina HiSeq 1500. TCRdb passed the public sequencing reads through fastp at Q25 and MiXCR, retaining productive beta sequences. Every distinct CDR3 protein forms one entry, paired with its most common genes and DNA. This sample comprises about 140,000 distinct CDR3 sequences, roughly 6% of them detected only once. Jointly, the top ten make up about 20% of the sample. The sample taken for sequencing was PBMCs. The receptor set was obtained from a human donor in good health (CMV status not recorded). Some clones in this sample may be carry-over from other donors' samples.

This clonotype was seen a handful of times. CDR3 sequence reads: CASSPLAGGPGEQFF. CDR3 DNA sequence: TGTGCCAGCTCACCACTCGCGGGGGGGCCGGGTGAGCAGTTCTTC. J is TRBJ2-1 and V is TRBV18; 9 nucleotides match TRBD2. CDR1 is KGHSH, CDR2 LQKENI, per germline. J lost 9 bases, V lost 1 base, and 7 bases had no gene match. The CDR3 sequence is 15 residues long.

At least ten counts were recorded for this clonotype. The chain is built from TRBV10-3 and TRBJ2-7; 10 bases agree with TRBD2. J lost 5 bases, V lost 2 bases, and 12 bases had no gene match. CDR3 size: 17 residues. Germline V lookup: CDR1 ENHRY, CDR2 SYGVKD. Written as DNA, the CDR3 is TGTGCCATCAGTGAGAAATTACGGACTAGCGGTAAGGACGAGCAGTACTTC. Its protein product is CAISEKLRTSGKDEQYF.

This clonotype has more than one count but fewer than ten. The chain is built from TRBV28 and TRBJ1-1; tentatively, D is TRBD1 (5 bases). Deletions cut 6 bases from V and 3 bases from J, with 11 bases between. This CDR3 spans 13 amino acids. CDR1 is MDHEN, CDR2 SYDVKM, per germline. The CDR3 nucleotides read TGTGCCAGCAGCACACAGGAGTACACTGAAGCTTTCTTT. The encoded protein is CASSTQEYTEAFF.

This clonotype was counted at least ten times. The chain carries TRBV11-2 and TRBJ2-1, with 10 positions matching TRBD2. Germline trimming cut 5 bases from V and 6 bases from J; bases unmatched to any gene: 10. Germline V gene sequence: CDR1 SGHAT, CDR2 FQNNGV. The CDR3 runs 16 residues. The CDR3: CASSDYKRGGGNEQFF. CDR3 DNA sequence: TGTGCCAGCAGCGACTACAAGCGGGGGGGGGGCAATGAGCAGTTCTTC.

This clonotype was recorded many times. The chain couples TRBV7-2 to TRBJ2-3; weak D call: TRBD2 (6 bases). Germline CDR1 and CDR2: SGHTA and FQGNSA. This CDR3 is built from 16 residues. Between the trimmed V and J ends, which lost 6 bases and 0 bases, there was a span of 16 bases. The CDR3 spells CASRSPLRGSTDTQYF. CDR3 nucleotides: TGTGCCAGCAGATCCCCCCTCCGGGGGAGCACAGATACGCAGTATTTT.

The sample holds many counts of this clonotype. The chain uses TRBV7-6 and TRBJ2-3; the match to TRBD2 covers 10 bases. The CDR3 covers 16 residues. Germline values: CDR1 SGHVS, CDR2 FNYEAQ. The ends lost 1 base at V and 6 bases at J; junction bases unmatched: 7. The CDR3 region is CASSLELAGARDTQYF. As DNA, the CDR3 is TGTGCCAGCAGCTTAGAGCTAGCGGGGGCCCGGGATACGCAGTATTTT.

This clonotype showed up many times. The chain combines TRBV7-9 with TRBJ1-6, with D unclear. The CDR3 loop spans 14 amino acids. CDR1 and CDR2 (germline): SEHNR, FQNEAQ (reference sequence). Between the trimmed V and J ends, which lost 5 bases and 7 bases, there was a span of 12 bases. The DNA for the CDR3 is TGTGCCAGCAGCCGACCTGGAGAGAATTCACCCCTCCACTTT. Encoded protein: CASSRPGENSPLHF. Full variable domain (outside the CDR3, taken from reference TRBV7-9 and TRBJ1-6): DTGVSQNPRHKITKRGQNVTFRCDPISEHNRLYWYRQTLGQGPEFLTYFQNEAQLEKSRLLSDRFSAERPKGSFSTLEIQRTEQGDSAMYLCASSRPGENSPLHFGNGTRLTVT.

In this sample, this clonotype turned up many times. The chain carries TRBV10-2 and TRBJ1-1; D gene unclear. This CDR3 has 17 residues. Looked up from germline, CDR1 is WSHSY and CDR2 is SAAADI. Trimming cost V 1 base and J 0 bases, with 15 bases left between them. The CDR3 bases are TGCGCCAGCAGTGAGTACGTCACTATGTCCTTGAACACTGAAGCTTTCTTT. Translation gives CASSEYVTMSLNTEAFF.

This clonotype has a handful of counts. The V call is TRBV19, the J call TRBJ2-5; weak D call: TRBD2 (6 bases). Germline V gene data show CDR1 as LNHDA and CDR2 as SQIVND (reference sequence). CDR3 size: 16 residues. V lost 9 bases and J 2 bases, leaving 22 bases between the germline ends. The CDR3 here is CASSPRGNLGQETQYF. The CDR3 nucleotides are TGTGCCAGCTCCCCCCGGGGGAACTTGGGGCAAGAGACCCAGTACTTC.

V is TRBV7-9 and J is TRBJ2-3; no clear D gene. This CDR3 comprises 15 residues. Looked up from germline, CDR1 is SEHNR and CDR2 is FQNEAQ (reference sequence). Trimming shortened V by 5 bases and J by 0 bases, and 12 bases separated the two germline ends. CDR3 in DNA: TGTGCCAGCAGCCGCGCCAAGGGTAGCACAGATACGCAGTATTTT. It is translated as CASSRAKGSTDTQYF.

The J gene is TRBJ2-2, the V gene TRBV7-2; D gene uncertain. The CDR3 runs 13 residues. Germline V CDR1 and CDR2: SGHTA, FQGNSA. Deletions cut 5 bases from V and 9 bases from J, with 13 bases between. The CDR3 region has the DNA TGTGCCAGCAGCCCCAGTACCGGAAGGGAGCTGTTTTTT. Amino acid sequence: CASSPSTGRELFF.

This clonotype was seen at least ten times. The V call is TRBV7-2, the J call TRBJ2-7, with 8 bases identical to TRBD2. The CDR3 length is 15 residues. Germline V CDR1 and CDR2: SGHTA, FQGNSA. V was clipped by 2 bases and J by 5 bases; unmatched bases: 8. For the CDR3, the DNA is TGTGCCAGCAGCTTACGCGCTAGCGGGTCTGACGAGCAGTACTTC. It translates to CASSLRASGSDEQYF.

On this clonotype: This clone may be a read error of a much larger clone one base away. The chain has TRBV27 and TRBJ2-3; D remains ambiguous. Germline loops: CDR1 MNHEY, CDR2 SMNVEV (reference sequence). The CDR3 is 15 residues long. Here the CDR3 DNA reads TGTGCCAGCAGTTTACAACGCGCGGTCACAGATACGCATTATTTT. Amino acid sequence: CASSLQRAVTDTHYF.

This clonotype occurred many times. The rearrangement links TRBV7-2 to TRBJ2-7; 7 nucleotides match TRBD1. Germline lookup yields CDR1 SGHTA and CDR2 FQGNSA. CDR3 length: 13 residues. Unmatched junction bases numbered 7, after V lost 6 bases and J lost 5 bases. The CDR3 DNA follows: TGTGCCAGCAGACTAGACAGGGACCACGAGCAGTACTTC. Its translation is CASRLDRDHEQYF.

This clonotype was detected ten times or more. The chain combines TRBV6-2 or TRBV6-3 with TRBJ1-5, with 8 bases that match TRBD1. This CDR3 has 18 amino acids. V gave up 2 bases and J gave up 1 base; unmatched junction bases: 10. Germline V gives CDR1 MNHEY, CDR2 SVGEGT. In DNA form, the CDR3 reads TGTGCCAGCAGTTACAGCTTCGGACAGGGTAAGAGCAATCAGCCCCAGCATTTT. It codes for CASSYSFGQGKSNQPQHF.